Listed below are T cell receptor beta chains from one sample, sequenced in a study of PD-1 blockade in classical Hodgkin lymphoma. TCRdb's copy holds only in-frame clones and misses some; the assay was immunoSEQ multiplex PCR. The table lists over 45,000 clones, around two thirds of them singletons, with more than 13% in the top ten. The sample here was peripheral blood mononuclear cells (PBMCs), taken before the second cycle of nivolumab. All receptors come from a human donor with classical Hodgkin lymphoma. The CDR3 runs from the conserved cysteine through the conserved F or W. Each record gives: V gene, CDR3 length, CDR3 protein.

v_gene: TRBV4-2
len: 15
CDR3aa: CASSQPGTSGDTQYF

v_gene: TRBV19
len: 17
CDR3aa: CASRTFTGGKTYQPQHF

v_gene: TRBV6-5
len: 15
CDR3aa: CASSYRLTGGQPQHF

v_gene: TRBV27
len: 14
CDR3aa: CASSRTVVNEKLFF

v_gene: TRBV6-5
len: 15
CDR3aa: CASSYRREGQHEQFF

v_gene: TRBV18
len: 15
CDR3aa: CASSPGTGASYEQYF

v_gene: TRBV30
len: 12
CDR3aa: CAWGLDADTQYF

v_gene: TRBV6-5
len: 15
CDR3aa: CASSPGQISNQPQHF

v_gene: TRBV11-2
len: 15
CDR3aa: CASSLGQVNTGELFF

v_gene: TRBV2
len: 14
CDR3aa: CASSWTSGSYEQYF

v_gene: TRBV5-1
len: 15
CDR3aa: CASSLAGGLGQPQHF

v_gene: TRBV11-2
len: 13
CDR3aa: CASSLKQTYEQYF

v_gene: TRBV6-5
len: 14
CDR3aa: CASSYGGGQETQYF

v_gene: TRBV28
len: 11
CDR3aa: CASSFRNQRDF

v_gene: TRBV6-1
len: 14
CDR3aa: CASSPYEAGNTIYF

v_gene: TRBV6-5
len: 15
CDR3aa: CASSYSPPNGEKLFF

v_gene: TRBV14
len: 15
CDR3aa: CASAPDKRENTEAFF

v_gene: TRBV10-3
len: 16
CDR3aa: CAIRLAGGPWAGELFF

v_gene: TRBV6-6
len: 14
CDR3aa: CASRILQEHAEAFF

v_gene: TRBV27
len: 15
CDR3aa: CASLLRPANTGELFF

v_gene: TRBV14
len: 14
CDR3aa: CASSPGQGSYEQYF

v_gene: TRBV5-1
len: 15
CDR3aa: CASSSTTAPAYEQYF

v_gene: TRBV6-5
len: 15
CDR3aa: CASRPRQPPNYGYTF

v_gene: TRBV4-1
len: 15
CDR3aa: CASSQVRQGNQPQHF

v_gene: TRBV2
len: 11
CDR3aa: CASSGQIEQFF

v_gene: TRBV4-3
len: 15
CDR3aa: CASSQEAGANQPQHF

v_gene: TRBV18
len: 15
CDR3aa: CASSPPQNRAYEQYF

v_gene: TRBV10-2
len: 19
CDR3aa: CASRDKRLAGTSNTGELFF